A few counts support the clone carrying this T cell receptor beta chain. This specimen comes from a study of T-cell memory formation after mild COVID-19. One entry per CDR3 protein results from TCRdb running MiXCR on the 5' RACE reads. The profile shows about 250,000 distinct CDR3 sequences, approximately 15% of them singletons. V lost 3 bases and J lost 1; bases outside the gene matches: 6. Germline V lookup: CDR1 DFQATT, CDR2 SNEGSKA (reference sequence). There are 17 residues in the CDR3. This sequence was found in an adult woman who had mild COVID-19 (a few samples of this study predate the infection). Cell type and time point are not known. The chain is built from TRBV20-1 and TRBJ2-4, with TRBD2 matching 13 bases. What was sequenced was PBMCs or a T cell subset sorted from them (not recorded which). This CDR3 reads CSARGLAGPTAKNIQYF. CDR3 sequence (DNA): TGCAGTGCTAGGGGACTAGCGGGGCCGACCGCCAAAAACATTCAGTACTTC.